A single sample is the source of the 9 T cell receptor beta chains below, sequenced in a study of T-cell reconstitution after alpha-beta-depleted transplantation in children. This sample's TCRbeta library carried unique molecular identifier barcodes. TCRdb ran MiXCR on the PCR reads and lists one entry per CDR3 protein. The data contain 800,000 to 1,000,000 distinct CDR3 sequences, about 31% of them singletons. Sequenced here: PBMCs, mostly from graft donor cells, sampled 360 days after TCRalphabeta/CD19-depleted stem cell transplant. Every receptor here comes from a boy in the first two years of life who had a stem cell transplant for SCID, so the T cells may come from the graft donor.

The chain joins TRBV28 to TRBJ2-7; 9 bases fit TRBD2. The CDR3 sequence is 14 residues long. CDR1 and CDR2 (germline): MDHEN, SYDVKM. With V trimmed by 2 bases and J by 4 bases, 3 bases remained unmatched. In nucleotides, the CDR3 is TGTGCCAGCAGTTTAATTAGCGGGGGTTACGAGCAGTACTTC. Translation gives CASSLISGGYEQYF.

Only a few counts were recorded for this clonotype. The V gene is TRBV11-2, the J gene TRBJ2-1; 9 nucleotides match TRBD2. Germline loops: CDR1 SGHAT, CDR2 FQNNGV. This CDR3 region has 15 residues. V dropped 1 base and J dropped 5; count of bases not matched to a gene: 3. CDR3: CASSLGGGVNNEQFF. The CDR3 DNA is TGTGCCAGCAGCTTAGGCGGGGGGGTAAACAATGAGCAGTTCTTC.

The rearrangement joins TRBV7-2 to TRBJ2-3; possibly TRBD2 for D (7 bases). The V gene's germline CDR1 is SGHTA and CDR2 FQGNSA. The CDR3 loop spans 16 amino acids. V lost 5 bases and J lost 2, with 17 bases in between. CDR3 region: CASSLRRGPPTDTQYF. In nucleotides, the CDR3 is TGTGCCAGCAGCCTTCGGCGGGGGCCCCCCACAGATACGCAGTATTTT.

The genes are TRBV3-1 and TRBJ2-3, with D maybe TRBD1 (6 bases). The CDR3 consists of 17 residues. V dropped 0 bases and J dropped 0 bases, with 13 bases sitting between them. Germline loops: CDR1 LGHDT, CDR2 YNNKEL (reference sequence). Here the CDR3 reads CASSQDSGTRSTDTQYF. CDR3 coding DNA: TGTGCCAGCAGCCAAGATTCGGGGACACGTAGCACAGATACGCAGTATTTT.

This chain joins TRBV24-1 and TRBJ2-2, with D possibly TRBD2 on 5 matching bases. CDR3 length: 16 residues. In germline, CDR1 is KGHDR, CDR2 SFDVKD. V was shortened by 3 bases and J by 0 bases, with 10 bases between the two germline ends. Here the CDR3 DNA reads TGTGCCACCAGTGATAATGAGGGTACGAACACCGGGGAGCTGTTTTTT. It is translated as CATSDNEGTNTGELFF.

V and J are TRBV12-3 or TRBV12-4 and TRBJ1-4; D possibly corresponds to TRBD1 (6 bases). V lost 3 bases and J lost 11, with 16 bases in between. The CDR3 contains 14 residues. As DNA, the CDR3 is TGTGCCAGCAGTTTCGGACCAGGGGCGGAGAAACTGTTTTTT. Amino acids: CASSFGPGAEKLFF.

This clonotype was seen a handful of times. This chain connects TRBV2 to TRBJ1-3, with D hard to call. This CDR3 comprises 14 residues. V lost 8 bases and J lost 0, with 11 bases in between. Germline values: CDR1 SNHLY, CDR2 FYNNEI. CDR3 in amino acids: CASLRPSSGNTIYF. The CDR3 DNA reads as TGTGCCAGCCTTAGACCGAGCTCTGGAAACACCATATATTTT.

The chain carries TRBV5-1 and TRBJ2-5; the match to TRBD1 covers 7 bases. Germline lookup yields CDR1 SGHRS and CDR2 YFSETQ. This CDR3 region has 16 residues. V was pared by 4 bases and J by 2 bases, with 11 bases of the junction left unmatched. The CDR3 loop reads CASSPLQGIGQETQYF. CDR3 in DNA: TGCGCCAGCAGCCCCTTACAGGGGATCGGGCAAGAGACCCAGTACTTC. The full variable domain, in which reference TRBV5-1 and TRBJ2-5 provide the parts outside the CDR3, is KAGVTQTPRYLIKTRGQQVTLSCSPISGHRSVSWYQQTPGQGLQFLFEYFSETQRNKGNFPGRFSGRQFSNSRSEMNVSTLELGDSALYLCASSPLQGIGQETQYFGPGTRLLVL.

The J gene is TRBJ1-5, the V gene TRBV2, with TRBD1 matching 10 bases. Germline values: CDR1 SNHLY, CDR2 FYNNEI. V lost 2 bases, J lost 2 bases, and 9 bases stayed unmatched. This CDR3 has 18 residues. CDR3 sequence: CASSEPGTGAFGNQPQHF. The CDR3 DNA sequence: TGTGCCAGCAGTGAACCCGGGACAGGGGCCTTTGGCAATCAGCCCCAGCATTTT.